The rows below give T cell receptor beta chains drawn from one sample of a study of blood T cell repertoires in COVID-19. Libraries were prepared by immunoSEQ multiplex PCR; TCRdb keeps only in-frame clonotypes and omits some of them. This table has more than 300,000 clones, approximately 91% appearing once. Sequenced input: peripheral blood. Receptor source: a woman in her sixties or seventies with COVID-19, enrolled during active disease. The CDR3 runs from the conserved cysteine through the conserved F or W. D genes are given only for firm matches. Clone size is stated in some rows and not others, as once, few, many or a class when expanded.

j_call: TRBJ1-2
v_call: TRBV2
clone_size: .
d_call: .
cdr3_nt: TGTGCCAGCAGTACCTTGGGGGGGCGGATTGGCTACACCTTC
cdr3_aa: CASSTLGGRIGYTF

j_call: TRBJ2-5
v_call: TRBV19
clone_size: .
d_call: .
cdr3_nt: TGTGCCAGTAGCCTCCGAGGTCAGCAAGAGACCCAGTACTTC
cdr3_aa: CASSLRGQQETQYF

j_call: TRBJ1-2
v_call: TRBV5-1
clone_size: .
d_call: .
cdr3_nt: TGCGCCAGCAGCTCCGGGTCGATCTATGGCTACACCTTC
cdr3_aa: CASSSGSIYGYTF

j_call: TRBJ2-5
v_call: TRBV9
clone_size: .
d_call: .
cdr3_nt: TGTGCCAGCAGCGTAGATGACGGAGGCCAAGAGACCCAGTACTTC
cdr3_aa: CASSVDDGGQETQYF

j_call: TRBJ1-2
v_call: TRBV2
clone_size: .
d_call: TRBD1
cdr3_nt: TGTGCCAGCAGTGAGACTCGACAGGGGGCTGGCTATGGCTACACCTTC
cdr3_aa: CASSETRQGAGYGYTF

j_call: TRBJ1-2
v_call: TRBV5-1
clone_size: few
d_call: .
cdr3_nt: TGCGCCAGCAGCTTTACGACAGACAACTATGGCTACACCTTC
cdr3_aa: CASSFTTDNYGYTF

j_call: TRBJ2-7
v_call: TRBV5-1
clone_size: .
d_call: .
cdr3_nt: TGCGCCAGCTCTTACTACGAGCAGTACTTC
cdr3_aa: CASSYYEQYF

j_call: TRBJ2-6
v_call: TRBV9
clone_size: .
d_call: TRBD1
cdr3_nt: TGTGCCAGCAGCGTCGGACAGGGGGCCCGGGCTGGGGCCAACGTCCTGACTTTC
cdr3_aa: CASSVGQGARAGANVLTF

j_call: TRBJ1-6
v_call: TRBV7-8
clone_size: .
d_call: .
cdr3_nt: TGTGCCAGCAGCTTATCAGGTCCCCCCCTCCACTTT
cdr3_aa: CASSLSGPPLHF

j_call: TRBJ2-7
v_call: TRBV2
clone_size: few
d_call: .
cdr3_nt: TGTGCCAGCTGGGGGGTCTCGCTTAAGTCCTACGAGCAGTACTTC
cdr3_aa: CASWGVSLKSYEQYF

j_call: TRBJ1-4
v_call: TRBV12-5
clone_size: .
d_call: .
cdr3_nt: TGTGCTAGTGGTTTGGGCGCAGGGAGGGATGAAAAACTGTTTTTT
cdr3_aa: CASGLGAGRDEKLFF